A selection of T cell receptor beta chains follows, all from one sample in a study of a mutant IDH1 vaccine in newly diagnosed glioma. No antigen is known for these receptors. Method: immunoSEQ multiplex PCR; TCRdb's copy keeps in-frame clones and lacks some. The profile covers about 58,000 clones, with roughly 80% appearing a single time and 6% to 7.5% taken by the ten largest. This specimen consisted of PBMCs, obtained from a glioma patient whose treatment included an IDH1 peptide vaccine. These TCRs come from a woman aged 50 to 60 with glioma. The CDR3 runs from the conserved cysteine through the conserved F or W. Each record gives: CDR3 DNA, CDR3 protein, V gene, D gene, clone size, J gene. D genes are given only for firm matches. Some rows mark clone size as missing; the rest say once, few, many or name a class of expanded clone.

CDR3 DNA: TGTGCCAGCACCCCGTTTGGGGACGCATACATGAACACTGAAGCTTTCTTT
CDR3 protein: CASTPFGDAYMNTEAFF
V gene: TRBV5-4
D gene: NA
clone size: NA
J gene: TRBJ1-1

CDR3 DNA: TGTGCCAGCAGTTTATCCGAAAACGGGCCGATCTATGGCTACACCTTC
CDR3 protein: CASSLSENGPIYGYTF
V gene: TRBV27
D gene: NA
clone size: NA
J gene: TRBJ1-2

CDR3 DNA: TGCACCAGCAGCCACGAAGGAGGCACTGAAGCTTTCTTT
CDR3 protein: CTSSHEGGTEAFF
V gene: TRBV1
D gene: NA
clone size: NA
J gene: TRBJ1-1

CDR3 DNA: TGTGCCATCAGTGAGTCTAGGGGTACCCATGGCTATGGCTACACCTTC
CDR3 protein: CAISESRGTHGYGYTF
V gene: TRBV10-3
D gene: NA
clone size: NA
J gene: TRBJ1-2

CDR3 DNA: TGTGCCAGCTCACCAAATTTAGCTGACAGCAATCAGCCCCAGCATTTT
CDR3 protein: CASSPNLADSNQPQHF
V gene: TRBV18
D gene: NA
clone size: few
J gene: TRBJ1-5

CDR3 DNA: TGTGCCAGCAGCTTGGCGGAGGGGACCCAGTACTTC
CDR3 protein: CASSLAEGTQYF
V gene: TRBV5-6
D gene: NA
clone size: NA
J gene: TRBJ2-5

CDR3 DNA: TGTGCCAGCTCACCAGTCCGGGCTGAAGCTTTCTTT
CDR3 protein: CASSPVRAEAFF
V gene: TRBV18
D gene: NA
clone size: few
J gene: TRBJ1-1

CDR3 DNA: TGTGCCAGCAGCCGTTCAGGGATCACTAATGAAAAACTGTTTTTT
CDR3 protein: CASSRSGITNEKLFF
V gene: TRBV28
D gene: NA
clone size: NA
J gene: TRBJ1-4

CDR3 DNA: TGTGCCAGCAGCGTAACAGGGGGCCCTAGGAATGAGCAGTTCTTC
CDR3 protein: CASSVTGGPRNEQFF
V gene: TRBV9
D gene: TRBD1
clone size: NA
J gene: TRBJ2-1

CDR3 DNA: TGTGCCAGCAGCTTACGACTAGCGGGGAGTACCGGGGAGCTGTTTTTT
CDR3 protein: CASSLRLAGSTGELFF
V gene: TRBV13
D gene: TRBD2
clone size: NA
J gene: TRBJ2-2

CDR3 DNA: TGTGCCAGCAGCTCGGGTCGAGGATCCGGGACAGGATATGGCTACACCTTC
CDR3 protein: CASSSGRGSGTGYGYTF
V gene: TRBV7-9
D gene: TRBD1
clone size: NA
J gene: TRBJ1-2

CDR3 DNA: TGCGCCAGCAGCTCGGGGCGTTACAATGAGCAGTTCTTC
CDR3 protein: CASSSGRYNEQFF
V gene: TRBV5-1
D gene: NA
clone size: once
J gene: TRBJ2-1

CDR3 DNA: TGTGCCAGTAGTATACAAAGGACAGATCGGGATGGCTACACCTTC
CDR3 protein: CASSIQRTDRDGYTF
V gene: TRBV19
D gene: NA
clone size: NA
J gene: TRBJ1-2

CDR3 DNA: TGTGCCAGCAGCGAGGGAGTCTACGAGCAGTACTTC
CDR3 protein: CASSEGVYEQYF
V gene: TRBV6-1
D gene: NA
clone size: NA
J gene: TRBJ2-7

CDR3 DNA: TGTGCCAGCAGCGCAGGAGGGGGCAATCAGCCCCAGCATTTT
CDR3 protein: CASSAGGGNQPQHF
V gene: TRBV9
D gene: NA
clone size: NA
J gene: TRBJ1-5

CDR3 DNA: TGTGCCAGTAGTATTGGTGGGACAGGGAAACGTGGCTACACCTTC
CDR3 protein: CASSIGGTGKRGYTF
V gene: TRBV19
D gene: TRBD1
clone size: NA
J gene: TRBJ1-2

CDR3 DNA: TGTGCCAGTAGCCAAACTGGAGAGACCCAGTACTTC
CDR3 protein: CASSQTGETQYF
V gene: TRBV19
D gene: NA
clone size: NA
J gene: TRBJ2-5

CDR3 DNA: TGTGCCATCAGTGAGGGTCGGGGGCAGAACACTGAAGCTTTCTTT
CDR3 protein: CAISEGRGQNTEAFF
V gene: TRBV10-3
D gene: NA
clone size: NA
J gene: TRBJ1-1

CDR3 DNA: TGTGCCAGCAGCTTAGGCCCCGGGGAGCTGTTTTTT
CDR3 protein: CASSLGPGELFF
V gene: TRBV7-3
D gene: NA
clone size: few
J gene: TRBJ2-2

CDR3 DNA: TGTGCCAGCAGTCCATCCGACAGGTTTAATGAAAAACTGTTTTTT
CDR3 protein: CASSPSDRFNEKLFF
V gene: TRBV28
D gene: NA
clone size: NA
J gene: TRBJ1-4

CDR3 DNA: TGCGCCAGTACAGGGTCGGGTGAGACCCAGTACTTC
CDR3 protein: CASTGSGETQYF
V gene: TRBV5-1
D gene: NA
clone size: NA
J gene: TRBJ2-5

CDR3 DNA: TGTGCCAGCAGTCAGGGGGCGCTCCGGAGCGAGCAGTACTTC
CDR3 protein: CASSQGALRSEQYF
V gene: TRBV27
D gene: TRBD1
clone size: NA
J gene: TRBJ2-7

CDR3 DNA: TGTGCCAGCAGCTTAGGCCTGGCCGGGGGGGCATCCGGGGAGCTGTTTTTT
CDR3 protein: CASSLGLAGGASGELFF
V gene: TRBV7-9
D gene: TRBD2
clone size: NA
J gene: TRBJ2-2

CDR3 DNA: TGTGCCAGCAGTGATTGGGCGAGAGAGACCCAGTACTTC
CDR3 protein: CASSDWARETQYF
V gene: TRBV25-1
D gene: NA
clone size: NA
J gene: TRBJ2-5

CDR3 DNA: TGTGCCTGGAGTGAAGAAAACACCATATATTTT
CDR3 protein: CAWSEENTIYF
V gene: TRBV30
D gene: NA
clone size: NA
J gene: TRBJ1-3

CDR3 DNA: TGTGCCAGCAGTTTAGTCAGGGATCGGGAGACCCAGTACTTC
CDR3 protein: CASSLVRDRETQYF
V gene: TRBV28
D gene: NA
clone size: NA
J gene: TRBJ2-5

CDR3 DNA: TGTGCCAGCAGCTTGACAGCGGGGGGGACCGGGGAGCTGTTTTTT
CDR3 protein: CASSLTAGGTGELFF
V gene: TRBV5-4
D gene: TRBD2
clone size: once
J gene: TRBJ2-2

CDR3 DNA: TGTGCCAGCAGCTTAGGAGGCCAGACACCGAGAGGCTACACCTTC
CDR3 protein: CASSLGGQTPRGYTF
V gene: TRBV7-6
D gene: NA
clone size: NA
J gene: TRBJ1-2

CDR3 DNA: TGTGCCAGCAGCCAAGAGGGGGCGCGTACTGAAGCTTTCTTT
CDR3 protein: CASSQEGARTEAFF
V gene: TRBV4-2
D gene: NA
clone size: NA
J gene: TRBJ1-1

CDR3 DNA: TGTGCCATCAGTGAGTCGGTGAGCGGGGGGGCCGCAGATACGCAGTATTTT
CDR3 protein: CAISESVSGGAADTQYF
V gene: TRBV10-3
D gene: TRBD2
clone size: once
J gene: TRBJ2-3

CDR3 DNA: TGTGCCAGCAGCCATGAAAGGGGAGTTGAAGCTTTCTTT
CDR3 protein: CASSHERGVEAFF
V gene: TRBV4-2
D gene: NA
clone size: NA
J gene: TRBJ1-1

CDR3 DNA: TGTGCCAGCAGTTTATGGGGCAGGACGAACACTGAAGCTTTCTTT
CDR3 protein: CASSLWGRTNTEAFF
V gene: TRBV27
D gene: NA
clone size: NA
J gene: TRBJ1-1

CDR3 DNA: TGCGCCAGCCTCGGGGGGACTCCCAGTGAAGCTTTCTTT
CDR3 protein: CASLGGTPSEAFF
V gene: TRBV5-1
D gene: NA
clone size: few
J gene: TRBJ1-1

CDR3 DNA: TGTGCCAGCAGCTTGGCTACCACTAGCACAGATACGCAGTATTTT
CDR3 protein: CASSLATTSTDTQYF
V gene: TRBV7-9
D gene: NA
clone size: once
J gene: TRBJ2-3

CDR3 DNA: TGTGCGGCATCGGGGGGGCCGGCCCAGCATTTT
CDR3 protein: CAASGGPAQHF
V gene: TRBV19
D gene: NA
clone size: NA
J gene: TRBJ1-5

CDR3 DNA: TGTGCCAGCAGCGTAGCGAATTCACCCCTCCACTTT
CDR3 protein: CASSVANSPLHF
V gene: TRBV9
D gene: NA
clone size: few
J gene: TRBJ1-6

CDR3 DNA: TGCGCCAGCAGCCAAGGTGGGACGCTTATAAGTGAAAAACTGTTTTTT
CDR3 protein: CASSQGGTLISEKLFF
V gene: TRBV4-3
D gene: NA
clone size: NA
J gene: TRBJ1-4

CDR3 DNA: TGCGCCAGCAGCCAAGGGGACAGGTTTTATGGAGGCTACACCTTC
CDR3 protein: CASSQGDRFYGGYTF
V gene: TRBV4-1
D gene: TRBD1
clone size: NA
J gene: TRBJ1-2

CDR3 DNA: TGTGCCTGGGGTCCCCGGGACACTCAATCTTCACCCCTCCACTTT
CDR3 protein: CAWGPRDTQSSPLHF
V gene: TRBV30
D gene: NA
clone size: NA
J gene: TRBJ1-6

CDR3 DNA: TGTGCCATCAGCACCCCAGGGGGGGGCTCCCCACGCGAGCAGTTCTTC
CDR3 protein: CAISTPGGGSPREQFF
V gene: TRBV10-3
D gene: NA
clone size: NA
J gene: TRBJ2-1

CDR3 DNA: TGTGCCAGCACCTGGCAGGGGTCTGGGGAGCAGTACTTC
CDR3 protein: CASTWQGSGEQYF
V gene: TRBV5-6
D gene: NA
clone size: NA
J gene: TRBJ2-7

CDR3 DNA: TGTGCCAGCAGCTTGGCGGGGGGGGCCTACAATGAGCAGTTCTTC
CDR3 protein: CASSLAGGAYNEQFF
V gene: TRBV5-4
D gene: TRBD2
clone size: once
J gene: TRBJ2-1

CDR3 DNA: TGTGCCAGCAGCCAGCGGGACCACCCTAGGAATGAGCAGTTCTTC
CDR3 protein: CASSQRDHPRNEQFF
V gene: TRBV4-2
D gene: NA
clone size: once
J gene: TRBJ2-1